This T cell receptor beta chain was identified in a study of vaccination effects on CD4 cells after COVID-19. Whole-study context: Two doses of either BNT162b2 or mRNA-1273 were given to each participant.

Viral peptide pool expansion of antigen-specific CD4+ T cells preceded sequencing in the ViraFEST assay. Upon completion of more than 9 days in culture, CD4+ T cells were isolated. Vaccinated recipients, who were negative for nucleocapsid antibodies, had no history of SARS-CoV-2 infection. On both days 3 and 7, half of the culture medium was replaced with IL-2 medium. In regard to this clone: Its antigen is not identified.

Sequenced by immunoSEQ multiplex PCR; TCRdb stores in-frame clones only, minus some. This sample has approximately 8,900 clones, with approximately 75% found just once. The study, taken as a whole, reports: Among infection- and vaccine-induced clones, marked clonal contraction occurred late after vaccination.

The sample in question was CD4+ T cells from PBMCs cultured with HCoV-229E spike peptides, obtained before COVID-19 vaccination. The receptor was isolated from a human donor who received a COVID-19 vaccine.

CDR3 nucleotides: TGCAGTCCGGACAGGGTAAGGGGTCATGGCTACACCTTC. Residues: CSPDRVRGHGYTF. V and J are TRBV29-1 and TRBJ1-2, with TRBD1 matching over 8 bases. The CDR3 contains 13 residues. CDR1 SQVTM and CDR2 ANQGSEA come from the germline V gene. The variable domain in full, with the rest retrieved from reference TRBV29-1 and TRBJ1-2, is SAVISQKPSRDICQRGTSLTIQCQVDSQVTMMFWYRQQPGQSLTLIATANQGSEATYESGFVIDKFPISRPNLTFSTLTVSNMSPEDSSIYLCSPDRVRGHGYTFGSGTRLTVV.